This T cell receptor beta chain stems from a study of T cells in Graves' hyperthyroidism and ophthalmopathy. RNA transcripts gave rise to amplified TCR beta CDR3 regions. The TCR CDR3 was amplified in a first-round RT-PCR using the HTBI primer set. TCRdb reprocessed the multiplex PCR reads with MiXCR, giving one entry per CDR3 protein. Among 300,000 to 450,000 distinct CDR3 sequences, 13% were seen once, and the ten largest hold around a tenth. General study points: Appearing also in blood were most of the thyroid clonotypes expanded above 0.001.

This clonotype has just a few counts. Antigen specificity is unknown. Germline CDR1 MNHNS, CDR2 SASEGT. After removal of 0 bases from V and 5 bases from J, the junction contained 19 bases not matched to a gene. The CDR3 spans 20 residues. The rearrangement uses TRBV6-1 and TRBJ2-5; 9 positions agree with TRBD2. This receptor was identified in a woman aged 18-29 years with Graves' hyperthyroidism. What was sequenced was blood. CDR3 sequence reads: CASSEAQAGEAGGLQETQYF. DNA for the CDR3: TGTGCCAGCAGTGAAGCGCAGGCGGGAGAAGCGGGGGGTTTACAGGAGACCCAGTACTTC.